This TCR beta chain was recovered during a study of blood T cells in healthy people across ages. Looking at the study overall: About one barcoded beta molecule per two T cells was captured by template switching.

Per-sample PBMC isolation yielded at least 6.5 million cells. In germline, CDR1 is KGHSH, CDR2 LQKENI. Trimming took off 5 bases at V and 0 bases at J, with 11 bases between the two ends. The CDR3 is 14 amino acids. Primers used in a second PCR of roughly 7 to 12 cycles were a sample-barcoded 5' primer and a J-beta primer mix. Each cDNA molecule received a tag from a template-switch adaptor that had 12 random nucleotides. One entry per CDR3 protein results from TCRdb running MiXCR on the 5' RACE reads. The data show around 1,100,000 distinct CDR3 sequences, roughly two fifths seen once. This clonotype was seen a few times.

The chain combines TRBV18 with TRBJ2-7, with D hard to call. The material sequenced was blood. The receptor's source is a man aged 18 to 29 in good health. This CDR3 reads CASSGTPSSYEQYF. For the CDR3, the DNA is TGTGCCAGCTCAGGTACTCCTAGCTCCTACGAGCAGTACTTC.